A single sample is the source of the 7 T cell receptor beta chains below, sequenced in a study of CD8 T cells in ankylosing spondylitis. TCRdb reprocessed the 5' RACE reads with MiXCR, giving one entry per CDR3 protein. The sample carries fewer than 250,000 distinct CDR3 sequences, roughly 32% recorded once. The sequenced material came from blood, either unsorted or a sorted T cell fraction (not recorded which). These receptors originate from a male donor with ankylosing spondylitis or in good health (not recorded which).

This clonotype was detected only a few times. This CDR3 is CSALRGWETQYF. CDR3 DNA sequence: TGCAGTGCCCTCAGAGGGTGGGAGACCCAGTACTTC. This chain joins TRBV20-1 and TRBJ2-5; D possibly corresponds to TRBD2 (5 bases). The length of the CDR3 is 12 residues. Germline V lookup: CDR1 DFQATT, CDR2 SNEGSKA (reference sequence). The V end lost 6 bases, the J end lost 5 bases, and 13 bases lay between the germline ends.

This chain joins TRBV20-1 and TRBJ2-4, with D possibly being TRBD1 (6 bases). The CDR3 has 15 residues. CDR1 is DFQATT and CDR2 is SNEGSKA in the germline V gene (reference sequence). Trimming left V 0 bases short and J 0 bases short, with 9 bases between. As DNA, the CDR3 is TGCAGTGCTAGAGAAGGACAGTTAGCCAAAAACATTCAGTACTTC. Translation gives CSAREGQLAKNIQYF.

The rearrangement links TRBV10-2 to TRBJ2-3; TRBD2 matches 15 bases. Trimming removed 5 bases from V and 2 bases from J; junction bases left unmatched: 20. This CDR3 contains 22 residues. Germline V gene sequence: CDR1 WSHSY, CDR2 SAAADI. The CDR3 DNA is TGCGCCAGCAGTCAGAGGGATTGGACTAGCGGGGGGGCCCGTAGGGACACAGATACGCAGTATTTT. Translation: CASSQRDWTSGGARRDTDTQYF.

This clonotype appeared a few times. This chain connects TRBV20-1 to TRBJ2-3, with a possible D match to TRBD1 (6 bases). V was clipped by 5 bases and J by 0 bases, with 12 bases between them. Per the germline V gene, CDR1 is DFQATT and CDR2 is SNEGSKA (reference sequence). The CDR3 length is 14 residues. CDR3 amino acids: CSAGDTQSTDTQYF. DNA for the CDR3: TGCAGTGCTGGGGACACCCAAAGCACAGATACGCAGTATTTT.

V is TRBV11-2 and J is TRBJ2-6; no reliable D call. Germline V gene lookup returns CDR1 SGHAT and CDR2 FQNNGV. V was shortened by 2 bases and J by 1 base, with 6 bases between the two germline ends. The CDR3 has 15 residues. The CDR3 DNA reads as TGTGCCAGCAGCTTACCGGAGTCTGGGGCCAACGTCCTGACTTTC. This encodes CASSLPESGANVLTF.

The table lists this clonotype with a few counts. This rearrangement joins TRBV6-1 to TRBJ1-6; D gene ambiguous. Germline V gene lookup returns CDR1 MNHNS and CDR2 SASEGT. V was pared by 7 bases and J by 8 bases, with 9 bases between. CDR3 length equals 12 residues. For the CDR3, the DNA is TGTGCCAGCACCCTTGGGGATTCACCCCTCCACTTT. Translating gives CASTLGDSPLHF.

This clonotype was found a few times. The rearrangement uses TRBV20-1 and TRBJ2-7, with 7 bases lining up with TRBD1. The CDR3 extends over 15 amino acids. With 5 bases clipped from V and 0 bases from J, the junction kept 10 bases outside the gene matches. Germline V gives CDR1 DFQATT, CDR2 SNEGSKA (reference sequence). The CDR3 reads CSASSDRPSSYEQYF. As DNA, the CDR3 is TGCAGTGCTTCTTCGGACAGGCCCAGCTCCTACGAGCAGTACTTC.